This T cell receptor beta chain was recorded in a study of post-analysis software for immune sequencing data. Whole-study results and caveats: Patients showed TRBV5-6, TRBV5-1 and TRBV20-1 among five TRBV segments more frequent than in controls.

Unique molecular identifiers were built into the TCR beta cDNA libraries. TCRdb processed the PCR reads anew with MiXCR; each CDR3 protein has one entry. The repertoire includes 650,000 to 850,000 distinct CDR3 sequences, approximately 50% of them detected once, and 4.6% sits in the top ten. This clonotype occurred a few times. Its antigen is not known. This CDR3 has 15 amino acids. V lost 1 base, J lost 3 bases, and 13 bases lay in between. Germline V lookup: CDR1 KGHSH, CDR2 LQKENI. Sequencing input: blood. The J gene is TRBJ2-7, the V gene TRBV18; D is possibly TRBD1 or TRBD2 (5 bases each). This receptor was taken from a girl aged 5 to 17 with multiple sclerosis. The CDR3 nucleotides are TGTGCCAGCTCACCACGAGTCAGGGAGAACTACGAGCAGTACTTC. Residues: CASSPRVRENYEQYF. Based on the CDR3 plus reference TRBV18 and TRBJ2-7, the full variable domain is NAGVMQNPRHLVRRRGQEARLRCSPMKGHSHVYWYRQLPEEGLKFMVYLQKENIIDESGMPKERFSAEFPKEGPSILRIQQVVRGDSAAYFCASSPRVRENYEQYFGPGTRLTVT.